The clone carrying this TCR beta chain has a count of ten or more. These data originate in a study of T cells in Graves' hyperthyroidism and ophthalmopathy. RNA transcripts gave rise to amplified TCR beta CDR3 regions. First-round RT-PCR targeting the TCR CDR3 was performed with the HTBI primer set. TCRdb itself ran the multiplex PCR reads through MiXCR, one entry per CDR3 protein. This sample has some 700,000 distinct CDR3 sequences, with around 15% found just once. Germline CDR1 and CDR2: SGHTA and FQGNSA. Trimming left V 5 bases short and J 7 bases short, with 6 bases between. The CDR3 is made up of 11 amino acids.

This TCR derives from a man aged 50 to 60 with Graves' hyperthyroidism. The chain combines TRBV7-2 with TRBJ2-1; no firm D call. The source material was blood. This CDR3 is CASSPRNEQFF. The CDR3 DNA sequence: TGTGCCAGCAGCCCTCGGAATGAGCAGTTCTTC.